This paragraph reports one T cell receptor beta chain. This sample was included in a study of blood T cell repertoires in COVID-19. CDR3 length: 14 residues. Looked up from germline, CDR1 is ENHRY and CDR2 is SYGVKD. V was trimmed by 4 bases and J by 5 bases, leaving 11 bases between them. Libraries were prepared by immunoSEQ multiplex PCR; TCRdb keeps only in-frame clonotypes and omits some of them. The repertoire holds over 90,000 clones, with 70% to 90% as singletons. The J gene is TRBJ1-4, the V gene TRBV10-3; possible D gene TRBD1, 5 bases. The specimen sequenced was peripheral blood. The sequence derives from a man in his forties or fifties with active COVID-19. The chain's CDR3 is CAISGAGKNEKLFF. In DNA form, the CDR3 reads TGTGCCATCAGTGGGGCAGGGAAGAATGAAAAACTGTTTTTT.